The present TCR beta chain was sequenced within a study of blood T cell repertoires in COVID-19. Clones were sequenced by immunoSEQ multiplex PCR, and TCRdb holds only the in-frame ones, with some missing. The data show just under 55,000 clones, roughly four fifths seen once. The CDR3 runs to 16 residues. The junction had 8 bases not matched to a gene; V was cut back by 4 bases and J by 5 bases. The germline CDR1 and CDR2 sequences are KGHDR and SFDVKD. The source is a woman aged 55 to 70 with acute or convalescent COVID-19. V usage is TRBV24-1 and J usage is TRBJ2-1, with 9 bases identical to TRBD2. Input material: peripheral blood. This CDR3 reads CATSDPLAGRNNEQFF. The CDR3 DNA reads TGTGCCACCAGTGACCCTCTAGCGGGACGCAACAATGAGCAGTTCTTC.